The 10 T cell receptor beta chains listed next were all sequenced from one sample in a study of cytomegalovirus exposure and HLA in healthy donors. In the PCR, 60 Vbeta and 13 Jbeta primers were used. Profiling relied on immunoSEQ multiplex PCR, and the TCRdb table lists in-frame clones only, not all of them. The data show some 180,000 clones, around 85% seen once. Sample: PBMCs. The receptors stem from a male donor in good health and CMV-seronegative.

This sequence joins TRBV6-1 and TRBJ2-1; 8 nucleotides agree with TRBD2. J gave up 4 bases and V 4 bases, and 6 bases lay outside the gene matches. CDR1 and CDR2 (germline): MNHNS, SASEGT. The CDR3 runs 15 residues. The CDR3 DNA reads TGTGCCAGCAGTGTTGTAACTAGCGGTTACAATGAGCAGTTCTTC. Translation: CASSVVTSGYNEQFF.

Comments on this clone: At one end the junction does not follow the germline gene, possibly because of a read error. The chain employs TRBV19 and TRBJ2-3; 9 bases are shared with TRBD2. CDR1 is LNHDA and CDR2 is SQIVND in the germline V gene (reference sequence). The CDR3 spans 15 residues. CDR3 nucleotides: TGTGCCAGTACCGTAGCGGGGGATAGCAGAGATACGCAGTATTTT. Its translation: CASTVAGDSRDTQYF. Combining the CDR3 with reference TRBV19 and TRBJ2-3 gives the whole variable domain DGGITQSPKYLFRKEGQNVTLSCEQNLNHDAMYWYRQDPGQGLRLIYYSQIVNDFQKGDIAEGYSVSREKKESFPLTVTSAQKNPTAFYLCASTVAGDSRDTQYFGPGTRLTVL.

This clone was counted a few times. The rearrangement joins TRBV9 to TRBJ1-1; a possible D gene is TRBD1 (5 bases). This CDR3 spans 16 amino acids. Trimming stripped 1 base from V and 0 bases from J, with 13 bases between. Germline V lookup: CDR1 SGDLS, CDR2 YYNGEE. CDR3 sequence reads: CASSVRGDSMNTEAFF. DNA of the CDR3: TGTGCCAGCAGCGTAAGAGGCGACAGCATGAACACTGAAGCTTTCTTT.

The chain joins TRBV5-4 to TRBJ2-2, with TRBD1 identical over 8 bases. Germline lookup yields CDR1 SGHNT and CDR2 YYREEE (reference sequence). The CDR3 loop spans 16 amino acids. V dropped 2 bases and J dropped 1; count of bases not matched to a gene: 4. CDR3 in DNA: TGTGCCAGCAGCTTTAAGGGGACAGGGAACACCGGGGAGCTGTTTTTT. Amino acids: CASSFKGTGNTGELFF.

The chain employs TRBV6-1 and TRBJ1-5; D remains ambiguous. Per the germline V gene, CDR1 is MNHNS and CDR2 is SASEGT. V was trimmed by 8 bases and J by 0 bases, leaving 11 bases between them. This CDR3 has 14 amino acids. DNA of the CDR3: TGTGCCAGCCTTTCCTTTTATAGCAATCAGCCCCAGCATTTT. It translates to CASLSFYSNQPQHF.

The chain has TRBV15 and TRBJ2-3, with TRBD2 identical over 11 bases. Germline V gene data show CDR1 as LNHNV and CDR2 as YYDKDF (reference sequence). The CDR3 is made up of 15 amino acids. V lost 1 base, J lost 5 bases, and 2 bases stayed unmatched. The CDR3 loop reads CATSRASGGLDTQYF. DNA for the CDR3: TGTGCCACCAGCAGAGCTAGCGGGGGGTTAGATACGCAGTATTTT. Filled out from reference TRBV15 and TRBJ2-3, the complete variable domain reads DAMVIQNPRYQVTQFGKPVTLSCSQTLNHNVMYWYQQKSSQAPKLLFHYYDKDFNNEADTPDNFQSRRPNTSFCFLDIRSPGLGDTAMYLCATSRASGGLDTQYFGPGTRLTVL.

V usage is TRBV4-3 and J usage is TRBJ2-3, with 12 bases that match TRBD2. Germline V lookup: CDR1 LGHNA, CDR2 YSLEER. The trim removed 4 bases at V and 5 bases at J, leaving 7 bases unmatched. This CDR3 has 16 amino acids. CDR3 DNA: TGCGCCAGCAGCCGGGGGCTAGCGGGGGGGCTAGATACGCAGTATTTT. Translating gives CASSRGLAGGLDTQYF.

This clone appeared a single time. The V call is TRBV6-1, the J call TRBJ2-6, with D hard to call. CDR3 length: 13 amino acids. Per germline, CDR1 MNHNS and CDR2 SASEGT. V lost 11 bases, J lost 0 bases, and 8 bases lay in between. The CDR3 nucleotides are TGTGCCGTTCGGTACTCTGGGGCCAACGTCCTGACTTTC. Amino acids: CAVRYSGANVLTF.

The CDR3 here is CASSLTRDRDGGVSNQPQHF. The DNA of the CDR3 is TGCGCCAGCAGTCTAACTCGGGACAGGGATGGGGGGGTGAGCAATCAGCCCCAGCATTTT. This rearrangement joins TRBV23-1 to TRBJ1-5, with 9 bases aligning to TRBD1. TRBV23-1 qualifies as an ORF whose function is uncertain. The J segment lost 1 base and the V segment lost 4 bases, leaving 17 bases of the junction unmatched. This CDR3 has 20 amino acids.

V usage is TRBV2 and J usage is TRBJ1-1; 9 bases map to TRBD1. V lost 6 bases, J lost 7 bases, and 3 bases stayed unmatched. This CDR3 is 12 amino acids long. The V gene's germline CDR1 is SNHLY and CDR2 FYNNEI. For the CDR3, the DNA is TGTGCCAGCAGGGTGGGACAGGGTGAAGCTTTCTTT. Translating it yields CASRVGQGEAFF.